The entry below describes one T cell receptor (beta chain). Antigen specificity is unknown. 13 Jbeta primers and 60 Vbeta primers were used for the PCR. Assay used: immunoSEQ multiplex PCR; TCRdb lists only in-frame clones, some missing. The sample comprises approximately 110,000 clones, about three quarters of which are singletons, and over 7.5% rests with the top ten. Germline loops: CDR1 SGHRS, CDR2 YFSETQ. The CDR3 sequence is 16 residues long. V trimming: 0 bases; J trimming: 4 bases; junction bases outside the gene matches: 8. This record comes from a study of cytomegalovirus exposure and HLA in healthy donors. Study-level points and caveats: Association of a missense DCLRE1C variant with TCR beta V- and J-gene trimming was reported in a later analysis. Around 160 TCR beta chains were listed as cytomegalovirus-associated. In an earlier analysis, most TCR beta V segments were productive about 87% or about 30% of the time.

Sequences were obtained from PBMCs. The genes are TRBV5-1 and TRBJ1-1; 8 nucleotides agree with TRBD1. This clonotype was sampled from a woman in her thirties or forties in good health and CMV-seropositive. This CDR3 reads CASSLALRTGSTEAFF. The DNA for the CDR3 is TGCGCCAGCAGCTTGGCCTTGAGGACAGGGTCCACTGAAGCTTTCTTT.